This TCR beta chain is from a study of T cell responses to AZD1222 COVID-19 vaccine. Broader study findings: There were repertoire samples only from the period after the peak T cell response. Clonal diversity may have been underestimated, and the donors were mostly white British, with more females than males. Spike-wide vaccine-associated CD4 TCRs dominated at 160-218 and 743-854.

Both about-4-week and about-12-week second-dose recipients were combined. Comment on this clone: As yet, its antigen is unknown.

Sequencing used immunoSEQ multiplex PCR; TCRdb keeps in-frame clones, though not all of them. In the table there are some 84,000 clones, around nine tenths of which are singletons. This CDR3 has 14 residues. The V and J ends lost 2 bases and 5 bases, in that order; junction bases with no gene match: 4. In germline, CDR1 is SGHTA, CDR2 FQGNSA. The V and J genes are TRBV7-2 and TRBJ2-7; 9 bases are shared with TRBD1. This clonotype originated in an adult who received the AZD1222 COVID-19 vaccine. The sequenced sample was peripheral blood, obtained 28 days after the second AZD1222 dose. The CDR3 reads CASSLRTGDDEQYF. The CDR3 DNA sequence: TGTGCCAGCAGCTTACGGACAGGGGACGACGAGCAGTACTTC.